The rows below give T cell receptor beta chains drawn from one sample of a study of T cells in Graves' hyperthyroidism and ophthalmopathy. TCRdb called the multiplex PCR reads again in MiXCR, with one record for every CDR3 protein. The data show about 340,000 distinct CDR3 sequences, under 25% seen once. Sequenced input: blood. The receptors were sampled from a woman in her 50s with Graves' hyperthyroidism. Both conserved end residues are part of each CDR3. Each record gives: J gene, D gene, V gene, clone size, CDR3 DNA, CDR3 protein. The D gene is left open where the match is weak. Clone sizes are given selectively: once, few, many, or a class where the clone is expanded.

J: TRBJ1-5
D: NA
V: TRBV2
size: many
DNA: TGTGCCAGCAGTGTGGAGGGGAATCAGCCCCAGCATTTT
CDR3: CASSVEGNQPQHF

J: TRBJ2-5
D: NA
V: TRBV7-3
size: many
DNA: TGTGCCAGCAGCTTAGGTACATTGAGCCCCAAAGAGACCCAGTACTTC
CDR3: CASSLGTLSPKETQYF

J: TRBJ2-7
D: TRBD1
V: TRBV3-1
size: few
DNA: TGTGCCAGCAGCCAACCGGGACAGGGCCGAGGCGAGCAGTACTTC
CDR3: CASSQPGQGRGEQYF

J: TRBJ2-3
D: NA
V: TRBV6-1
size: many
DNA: TGTGCCAGCAGCGGGGGGCGGGTCCTGAGCACAGATACGCAGTATTTT
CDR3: CASSGGRVLSTDTQYF

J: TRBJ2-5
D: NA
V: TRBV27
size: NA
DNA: TGTGCCAGCAGTTTATCCCCGACAGGACTTGAGACCCAGTACTTC
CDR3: CASSLSPTGLETQYF

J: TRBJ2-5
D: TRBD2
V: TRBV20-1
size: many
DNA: TGCAGTGCGAGGGAGCCTAGCGGGTCCCAAGAGACCCAGTACTTC
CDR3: CSAREPSGSQETQYF

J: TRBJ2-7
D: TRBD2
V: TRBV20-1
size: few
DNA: TGCAGTGCTTCTAGCGGGAGGTCCCCCTACGAGCAGTACTTC
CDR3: CSASSGRSPYEQYF

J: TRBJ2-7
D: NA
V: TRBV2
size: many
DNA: TGTGCCAGCAGTGAATGGCAGGGCCCCGAGCAGTACTTC
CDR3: CASSEWQGPEQYF

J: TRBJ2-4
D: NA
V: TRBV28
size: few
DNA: TGTGCCAGCAGTTTTTCACGAAACAGTATAGCCAAAAACATTCAGTACTTC
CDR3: CASSFSRNSIAKNIQYF

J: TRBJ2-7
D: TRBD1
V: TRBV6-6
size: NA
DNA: TGTGCCAGCAGTTATCGTAGACAGGGTAGGGCAGACGAGCAGTACTTC
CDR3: CASSYRRQGRADEQYF

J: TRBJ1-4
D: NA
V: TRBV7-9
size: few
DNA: TGTGCCAGCAGCTCTTTGGGAGGCGCAACTAATGAAAAACTGTTTTTT
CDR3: CASSSLGGATNEKLFF

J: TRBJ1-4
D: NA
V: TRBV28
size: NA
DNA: TGTGCCAGCAGTGAGATGGGGGAACCAACTAATGAAAAACTGTTTTTT
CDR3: CASSEMGEPTNEKLFF

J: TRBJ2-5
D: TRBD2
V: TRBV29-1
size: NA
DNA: TGCAGCGTTGATCTGAGCGGGGTAAAGACCCAGTACTTC
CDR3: CSVDLSGVKTQYF

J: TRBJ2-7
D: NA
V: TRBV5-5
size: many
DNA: TGTGCCAGCAGCCAACAGTACGAGCAGTACTTC
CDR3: CASSQQYEQYF

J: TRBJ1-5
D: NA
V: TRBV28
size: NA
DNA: TGTGCCAGCAGCAACAATCAGCCCCAGCATTTT
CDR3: CASSNNQPQHF

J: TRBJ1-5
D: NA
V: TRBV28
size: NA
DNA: TGTGCCAGCAGTTTAAAAGGGCGTCAGCCCCAGCATTTT
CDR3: CASSLKGRQPQHF

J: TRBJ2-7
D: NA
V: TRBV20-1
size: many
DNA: TGCAGTGCCCGCGAGAAATACGAGCAGTACTTC
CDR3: CSAREKYEQYF

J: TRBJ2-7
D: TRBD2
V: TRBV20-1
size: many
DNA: TGCAGTTTTTACTCTAGCGGGGGTGGGGAGCAGTACTTC
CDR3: CSFYSSGGGEQYF

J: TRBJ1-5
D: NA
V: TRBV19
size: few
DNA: TGTGCCAGTATTTACTCAGGGACGAGCAATCAGCCCCAGCATTTT
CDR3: CASIYSGTSNQPQHF

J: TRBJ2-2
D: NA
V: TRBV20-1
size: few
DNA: TGCAGTGCTTCCCCCCTCCAGGAGACGAACACCGGGGAGCTGTTTTTT
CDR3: CSASPLQETNTGELFF

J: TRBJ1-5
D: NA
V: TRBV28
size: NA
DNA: TGTGCCAGCCAGACATACAATCAGCCCCAGCATTTT
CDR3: CASQTYNQPQHF

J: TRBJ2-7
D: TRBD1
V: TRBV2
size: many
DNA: TGTGCCAGCAGCAGGACAGGGGCCTACGAGCAGTACTTC
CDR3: CASSRTGAYEQYF

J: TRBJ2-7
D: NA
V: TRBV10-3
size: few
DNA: TGTGCCATCAGTGAGTCCAATCTCTACGAGCAGTACTTC
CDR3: CAISESNLYEQYF

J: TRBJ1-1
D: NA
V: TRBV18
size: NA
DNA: TGTGCCAGCTCACTGCACCGAGTACAGGAGAACACTGAAGCTTTCTTT
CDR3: CASSLHRVQENTEAFF

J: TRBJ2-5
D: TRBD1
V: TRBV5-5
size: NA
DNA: TGTGCCAGCAGCTTGGCCCCCGGGACAGACCCCCAAGAGACCCAGTACTTC
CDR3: CASSLAPGTDPQETQYF

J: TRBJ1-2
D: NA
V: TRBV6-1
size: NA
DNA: TGTGCCAGTAGAGAGGGAAGGGGTGGCTACACCTTC
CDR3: CASREGRGGYTF

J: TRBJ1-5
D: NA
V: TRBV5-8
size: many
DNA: TGTGCCAGCAGCTTGATGGGGGCCAGAGAGCCCCAGCATTTT
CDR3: CASSLMGAREPQHF

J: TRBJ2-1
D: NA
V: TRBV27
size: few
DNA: TGTGCCAGCAGTCGCCCACTCGCGGGAACCTACAATGAGCAGTTCTTC
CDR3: CASSRPLAGTYNEQFF

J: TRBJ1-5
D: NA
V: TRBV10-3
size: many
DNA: TGTGCCATCAGGCCGGAGGGAGGGGCGGGTCAGCCCCAGCATTTT
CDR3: CAIRPEGGAGQPQHF

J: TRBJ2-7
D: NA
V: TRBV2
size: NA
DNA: TGTGCCAGCAGTGTGGCAGGTTCCTACGAGCAGTACTTC
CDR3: CASSVAGSYEQYF

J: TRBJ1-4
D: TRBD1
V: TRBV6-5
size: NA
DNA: TGTGCCAGCAGTTACTCGACCCAGGGGGATGAAAAACTGTTTTTT
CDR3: CASSYSTQGDEKLFF

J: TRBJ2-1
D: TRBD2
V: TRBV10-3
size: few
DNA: TGTGCCATCAGTGCGGTTTGGACTAGCGGGTTTTCTGAGCAGTTCTTC
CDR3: CAISAVWTSGFSEQFF

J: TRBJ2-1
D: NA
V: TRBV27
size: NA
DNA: TGTGCCAGCACCACCGGGAACTTAGGGTTGAATGAGCAGTTCTTC
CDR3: CASTTGNLGLNEQFF

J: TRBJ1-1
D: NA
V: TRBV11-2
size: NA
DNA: TGTGCCAGCAGCTTAGGGACCCGAGGAGCTTTCTTT
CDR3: CASSLGTRGAFF

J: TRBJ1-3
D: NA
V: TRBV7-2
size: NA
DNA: TGTGCCAGCAGCTTCCAACCTGCGACGTCGGGAAACACCATATATTTT
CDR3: CASSFQPATSGNTIYF

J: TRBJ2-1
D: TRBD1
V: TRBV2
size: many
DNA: TGTGCCAGCAGGGAACAGGGGGCGGAAGGGACTGAGCAGTTCTTC
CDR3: CASREQGAEGTEQFF

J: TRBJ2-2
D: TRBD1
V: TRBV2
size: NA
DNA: TGTGCCAGCAGTTCAACCGGGACAGGTAACACCGGGGAGCTGTTTTTT
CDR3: CASSSTGTGNTGELFF

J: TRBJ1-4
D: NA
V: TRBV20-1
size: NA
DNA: TGCAGTGCCACCAAGGACGGCCCTGCAACTAATGAAAAACTGTTTTTT
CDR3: CSATKDGPATNEKLFF

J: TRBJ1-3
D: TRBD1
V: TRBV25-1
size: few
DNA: TGTGCCAGCAGTGAATACAGAGGGACAGGCCATCTCTCTGGAAACACCATATATTTT
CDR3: CASSEYRGTGHLSGNTIYF

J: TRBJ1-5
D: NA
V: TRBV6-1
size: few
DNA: TGTGCCGGTGGGCGGGGTGGCAATCAGCCCCAGCATTTT
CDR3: CAGGRGGNQPQHF

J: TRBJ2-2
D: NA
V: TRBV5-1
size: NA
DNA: TGCGCCAGCAGCTTCGTGGGCCAGAACACCGGGGAGCTGTTTTTT
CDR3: CASSFVGQNTGELFF

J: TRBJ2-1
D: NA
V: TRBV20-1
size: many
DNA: TGCAGTGCTAGAGCTGGCGCAGAACGCAACAATGAGCAGTTCTTC
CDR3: CSARAGAERNNEQFF

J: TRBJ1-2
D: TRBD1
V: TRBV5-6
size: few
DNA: TGTGCCAGCAGCTTCGACAGGGCTAACTATGGCTACACCTTC
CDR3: CASSFDRANYGYTF

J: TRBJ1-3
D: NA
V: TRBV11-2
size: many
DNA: TGTGCCAGCAGCATCAGGGTCTCTGGAAACACCATATATTTT
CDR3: CASSIRVSGNTIYF

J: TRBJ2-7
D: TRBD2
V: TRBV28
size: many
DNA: TGTGCCAGCAGTCGCCGTTCTAGCGGGAGCTGGTACGAGCAGTACTTC
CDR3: CASSRRSSGSWYEQYF

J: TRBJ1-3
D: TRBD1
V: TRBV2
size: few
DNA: TGTGCCAGCAGCTCATTGACAGGGTCTGGAAACACCATATATTTT
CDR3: CASSSLTGSGNTIYF

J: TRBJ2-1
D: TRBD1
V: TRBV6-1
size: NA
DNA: TGTGCCAGCAGTAGTTCAGGGGGAGATCACAATGAGCAGTTCTTC
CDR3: CASSSSGGDHNEQFF

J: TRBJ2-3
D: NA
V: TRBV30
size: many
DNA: TGTGCCTGGAGTGTAATCGGGGTGCCTACTAGGCAGTATTTT
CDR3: CAWSVIGVPTRQYF

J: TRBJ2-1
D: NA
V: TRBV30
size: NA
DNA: TGTGCCTGGAGTGTTCCGGGGGCGGCTGAGCAGTTCTTC
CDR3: CAWSVPGAAEQFF

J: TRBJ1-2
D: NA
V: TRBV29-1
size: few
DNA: TGCAGCGTTGGGGACACCTATAACTATGGCTACACCTTC
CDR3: CSVGDTYNYGYTF